This T cell receptor (beta chain) was captured in a study of cytomegalovirus exposure and HLA in healthy donors. Study-level findings and limits: According to an earlier analysis, most TCR beta V segments yielded productive rearrangements about 90% or about 30% of the time. CMV serostatus was the only recorded immune exposure for donors.

Comment on this clone: Its cognate antigen is unknown.

The donors (healthy individuals) were bone marrow donors. The CDR3 consists of 15 residues. V lost 5 bases and J lost 2; bases outside the gene matches: 3. Looked up from germline, CDR1 is MNHEY and CDR2 is SMNVEV (reference sequence). The PCR was carried out with 60 Vbeta primers and 13 Jbeta primers. The method was immunoSEQ multiplex PCR; TCRdb's version includes in-frame clones alone and lacks a portion of them. This sample has around 190,000 clones, with around 79% found just once. This clonotype originated in a woman between 25 and 40 years old in good health and CMV-seropositive. The V gene is TRBV27, the J gene TRBJ1-5; TRBD1 matches 10 bases. The specimen sequenced was PBMCs. CDR3 protein: CASSDGTGGNQPQHF. CDR3 bases: TGTGCCAGCAGTGACGGGACAGGGGGCAATCAGCCCCAGCATTTT.